Sequencing of this TCR beta chain was carried out in a study of T cell responses to AZD1222 COVID-19 vaccine (dated by TCRdb to the early 2020s). Notes on the research overall: Because spike-specific TCR depth and breadth did not differ between the two schedules, AZD1222 recipients who got a second dose at roughly 4 weeks were pooled with those who got a second dose at roughly 12 weeks. A total of 230 to 250 trial participants underwent TCR sequencing, of whom 200 to 220 received two doses of AZD1222 and about 25 received two doses of the MenACWY control vaccine. Trial participants were enrolled into age subgroups of 18-55, 56-69 and 70-plus years, which contained roughly 150, 30 and 60 TCR-sequenced participants, respectively. Study-level results and caveats: Because no samples from the day 14 peak response were available, repertoires could be characterized only after the peak T cell response. Only five to seven AZD1222 recipients were SARS-CoV-2 seropositive at baseline, limiting conclusions about previously exposed vaccinees. Spike-specific TCR breadth and depth rose significantly after two AZD1222 doses compared with day 0 and with MenACWY recipients. Participants were mostly white British and included more females than males, and it was suggested by the authors that clonal diversity may have been underestimated. In the small 56-69-year group, the increase in depth fell short of significance, most likely because of low power. The whole spike protein was spanned by vaccine-associated CD4 TCRs, and dominant responses were seen in regions 160-218 and 743-854. Nearly half of unique spike-specific TCRs reportedly recognized epitopes outside regions mutated in the B.1.351 and B.1.1.7 variants.

What the time point label conveys for this sample: baseline before first vaccination. The vaccinee samples were drawn from two UK trials, COV001 and COV002, one of which was a single-blind randomized controlled phase 2/3 trial testing AZD1222 (ChAdOx1 nCoV-19) in healthy adults. For TCRbeta chain sequencing, PBMC samples from trial participants were taken at day 0 and at day 28 after the second dose. Comment on this clone: This clone's antigen is unknown. No base quality information exists; no much larger clone differs at one position.

V is shortened by 0 bases, J by 4 bases, and the region joining them spans 16 bases. The germline V gene yields LGHNA for CDR1 and YSLEER for CDR2. Including cysteine and phenylalanine, the CDR3 has 16 amino acids. Only CDR3 DNA remains: 48 bases, in frame from the first base. The CDR3 regions of human TCRbeta chains were subjected to immunosequencing. The published analysis was carried out like this. Repertoire TCRs were checked for matches against a reference library of SARS-CoV-2-specific TCRs that had been generated using the MIRA antigen-specificity platform. Breadth was defined as the fraction of unique TCRs that were SARS-CoV-2-associated. Depth was defined as the fraction of total T cells that were SARS-CoV-2-associated. Using the MIRA data, each spike-specific TCR was mapped to the spike region that the TCR reacts to and placed in a CD4 or CD8 class. Log10-transformed breadth and depth values were compared by one-way ANOVA with Sidak's multiple comparisons tests. Imported from immuneACCESS, the table was reduced by TCRdb to in-frame sequences with V and J called. These copies leave out some clones; in studies compared against another copy, an unresolved V gene accounts for under half, and the cause of the remainder is not known. Clone size and the V and J calls come from that table; the DNA yielded D and trimming. Here the sample has approximately 130,000 clones; roughly 93% occur a single time. In total, the top ten clones hold under 4% of the sample.

The rearrangement joined TRBV4-3 to TRBJ2-7; the D gene is perhaps TRBD1 or TRBD2, each of them matching over 5 bases. Sample: peripheral blood, taken on day 0 of AZD1222 vaccination. This sequence was found in an adult in good health. The nucleotides are TGCGCCAGCAGCCAAGATGTCCAGGGACGAATGTACGAGCAGTACTTC. Translated, this gives CASSQDVQGRMYEQYF.